This TCR beta chain was captured in a study of identical twins. Study results and caveats: In beta out-of-frame sequences, the excess sharing between twins was weaker. Twin sharing of out-of-frame TCR alpha was underestimated by models in monozygotic pairs. Excess low generation probability was seen in twin-shared out-of-frame alpha sequences.

In the case of this clonotype: Antigen specificity is unknown.

Unique molecular identifiers were present on cDNA, and template switching added a universal primer site. From the 5' RACE reads, TCRdb called clonotypes with MiXCR, one entry per CDR3 protein. Here the sample spans approximately 890,000 distinct CDR3 sequences, roughly an eighth being singletons. The germline CDR1 and CDR2 sequences are MNHEY and SMNVEV (reference sequence). With 3 bases clipped from V and 3 bases from J, the junction kept 2 bases outside the gene matches. The CDR3 totals 14 residues. The same sample was also studied in work on yellow fever vaccine responses in identical twins.

The TCR was taken from a young woman in good health. The V call is TRBV27, the J call TRBJ2-7, with 10 positions matching TRBD1. Sequencing input: PBMCs. As DNA, the CDR3 is TGTGCCAGCAGTTTTGGACAGGGGGTCTACGAGCAGTACTTC. As protein: CASSFGQGVYEQYF.